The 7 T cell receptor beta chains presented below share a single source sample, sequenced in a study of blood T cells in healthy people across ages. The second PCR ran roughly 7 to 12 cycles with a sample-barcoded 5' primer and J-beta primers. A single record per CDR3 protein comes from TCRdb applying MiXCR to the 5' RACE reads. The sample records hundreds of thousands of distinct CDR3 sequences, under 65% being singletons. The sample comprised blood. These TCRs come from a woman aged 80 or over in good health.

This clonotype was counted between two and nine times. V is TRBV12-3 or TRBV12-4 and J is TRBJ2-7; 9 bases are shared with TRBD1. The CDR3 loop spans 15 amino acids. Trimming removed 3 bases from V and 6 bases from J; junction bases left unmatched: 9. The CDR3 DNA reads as TGTGCCAGCAGTTTTAAAGGGACAGGGTATAGCGAGCAGTACTTC. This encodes CASSFKGTGYSEQYF.

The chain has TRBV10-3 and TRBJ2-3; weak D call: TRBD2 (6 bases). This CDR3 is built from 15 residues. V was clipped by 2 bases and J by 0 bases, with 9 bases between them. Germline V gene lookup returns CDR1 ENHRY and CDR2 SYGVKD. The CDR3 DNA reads TGTGCCATCAGTGAGCCGAGCGGGAGCACAGATACGCAGTATTTT. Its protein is CAISEPSGSTDTQYF.

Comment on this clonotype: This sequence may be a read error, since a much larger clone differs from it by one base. Here the CDR3 reads CASSATGGSYTEQFF. The CDR3 nucleotides are TGCGCCAGCAGCGCGACAGGAGGGTCCTACACTGAGCAGTTCTTC. The chain carries TRBV5-1 and TRBJ2-1; D possibly matches TRBD1 or TRBD2 (6 bases each). Germline CDR1 SGHRS, CDR2 YFSETQ. This CDR3 spans 15 amino acids.

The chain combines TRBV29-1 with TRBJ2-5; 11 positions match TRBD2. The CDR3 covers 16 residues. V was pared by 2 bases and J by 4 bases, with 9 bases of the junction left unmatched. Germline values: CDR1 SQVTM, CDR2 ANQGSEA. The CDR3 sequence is CSVELGTLAGGETQYF. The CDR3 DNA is TGCAGCGTTGAATTGGGGACCCTAGCGGGAGGAGAGACCCAGTACTTC.

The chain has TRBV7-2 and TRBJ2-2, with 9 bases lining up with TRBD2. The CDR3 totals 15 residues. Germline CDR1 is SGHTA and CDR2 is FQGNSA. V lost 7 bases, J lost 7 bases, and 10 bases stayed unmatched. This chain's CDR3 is CASTLGVAGVGELFF. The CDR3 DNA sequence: TGTGCCAGCACCCTAGGAGTAGCGGGAGTCGGGGAGCTGTTTTTT.

This chain's CDR3 is CASSPGGPSYF. As DNA, the CDR3 is TGTGCCAGCAGCCCGGGTGGGCCCTCGTACTTC. This chain links TRBV6-2 or TRBV6-3 with TRBJ2-7; D uncertain. In germline, CDR1 is MNHEY, CDR2 SVGEGT. The germline V and J ends were trimmed by 6 bases and 12 bases, with 15 bases remaining between them. This CDR3 spans 11 amino acids.

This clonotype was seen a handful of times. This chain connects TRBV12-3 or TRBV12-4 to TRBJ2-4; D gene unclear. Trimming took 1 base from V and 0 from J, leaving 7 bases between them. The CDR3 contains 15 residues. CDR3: CASSLEVLAKNIQYF. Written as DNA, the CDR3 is TGTGCCAGCAGTTTAGAGGTGCTAGCCAAAAACATTCAGTACTTC.